What follows describes a single T cell receptor beta chain. One junction end disagrees with the germline gene, perhaps due to a read error. This specimen comes from a study of cytomegalovirus exposure and HLA in healthy donors. Primers: 60 Vbeta forward and 13 Jbeta reverse. The assay was immunoSEQ multiplex PCR, and TCRdb's table has in-frame clones only and misses some. The table includes 180,000 or so clones, 9.5% detected once. CDR1 and CDR2 (germline): PRHDT, FYEKMQ (reference sequence). This CDR3 has 14 amino acids. The TCR was taken from a woman in her twenties or thirties in good health and CMV-seropositive. The sequenced material came from PBMCs. This chain connects TRBV13 to TRBJ1-5; no reliable D call. In DNA form, the CDR3 reads TGTACCAGCAGCTCCAGGAAGCTCAATCAGCCCCAGCATTTT. This encodes CTSSSRKLNQPQHF.